The 20 T cell receptor beta chains below come from one sample, sequenced in a study of post-analysis software for immune sequencing data. Antigens for these TCRs are unknown. Unique molecular identifiers featured in each of the TCR beta cDNA libraries. MiXCR, run by TCRdb on the PCR reads, gives a single entry per CDR3 protein. The table shows some 800,000 distinct CDR3 sequences, with just over 45% occurring only once. Study results and limitations: Patients carried roughly 5 TRBV segments more frequently than controls did, and TRBV5-6, TRBV5-1 and TRBV20-1 were among them.

Sequencing was carried out using blood. The receptors originated from a girl between 10 and 17 years old with multiple sclerosis.

The chain has TRBV7-3 and TRBJ2-1; 9 positions agree with TRBD1. With V trimmed by 5 bases and J by 9 bases, 8 bases remained unmatched. Per germline, CDR1 SGHTA and CDR2 FQGTGA. CDR3 length: 14 residues. The CDR3 DNA reads TGTGCCAGCAGCCCCGGGACAGGGCTGGGTGAGCAGTTCTTC. Translated: CASSPGTGLGEQFF.

This clonotype was observed a handful of times. The chain links TRBV3-1 to TRBJ1-2; tentative D call: TRBD1 (5 bases). Trimming removed 0 bases at V and 8 bases at J, with 19 bases between. Germline assignment: CDR1 LGHDT and CDR2 YNNKEL (reference sequence). The CDR3 is made up of 16 amino acids. The CDR3 DNA is TGTGCCAGCAGCCAAGATACAGGCGCCGTCTATGGAGGCTACACCTTC. Residues: CASSQDTGAVYGGYTF.

This clonotype was counted a few times. V is TRBV5-6 and J is TRBJ2-1; TRBD1 is a possible D gene (5 bases). Trimming left V 0 bases short and J 10 bases short, with 8 bases between. CDR1 is SGHDT and CDR2 is YYEEEE in the germline V gene. The CDR3 has 12 residues. The CDR3 spells CASSLEGAEQFF. The CDR3 DNA sequence: TGTGCCAGCAGCTTGGAAGGGGCCGAGCAGTTCTTC.

This chain links TRBV15 with TRBJ2-3, with 7 bases fitting TRBD1. V shed 1 base, J shed 2 bases, and the junction held 6 bases outside the gene matches. Per the germline V gene, CDR1 is LNHNV and CDR2 is YYDKDF (reference sequence). CDR3 size: 16 residues. CDR3 nucleotides: TGTGCCACCAGCAGAGGAGGGACAGCCGTCACAGATACGCAGTATTTT. Protein product: CATSRGGTAVTDTQYF. Combining the CDR3 with reference TRBV15 and TRBJ2-3 gives the whole variable domain DAMVIQNPRYQVTQFGKPVTLSCSQTLNHNVMYWYQQKSSQAPKLLFHYYDKDFNNEADTPDNFQSRRPNTSFCFLDIRSPGLGDTAMYLCATSRGGTAVTDTQYFGPGTRLTVL.

J is TRBJ2-1 and V is TRBV20-1, with unresolved D. Germline CDR1 DFQATT, CDR2 SNEGSKA (reference sequence). V was clipped by 6 bases and J by 5 bases, with 5 bases between them. This CDR3 region has 10 residues. The CDR3 DNA follows: TGCAGTGCAGAGAACAATGAGCAGTTCTTC. Translation: CSAENNEQFF.

V usage is TRBV7-2 and J usage is TRBJ2-3, with 8 nucleotides matching TRBD2. Germline CDR1 reads SGHTA; CDR2 reads FQGNSA. J was trimmed by 1 base and V by 5 bases; bases with no gene match: 8. This CDR3 is built from 16 residues. CDR3 bases: TGTGCCAGCAGCCGGCCTCTAGCGGGCGGCACAGATACGCAGTATTTT. Translated, it gives CASSRPLAGGTDTQYF. The full variable domain, rest sourced from reference TRBV7-2 and TRBJ2-3, is GAGVSQSPSNKVTEKGKDVELRCDPISGHTALYWYRQSLGQGLEFLIYFQGNSAPDKSGLPSDRFSAERTGGSVSTLTIQRTQQEDSAVYLCASSRPLAGGTDTQYFGPGTRLTVL.

This chain connects TRBV10-3 to TRBJ1-5; no reliable D call. V was cut by 2 bases and J by 3 bases, with 8 bases left in between. CDR1 and CDR2 from the germline V gene are ENHRY and SYGVKD. This CDR3 region has 14 residues. CDR3 DNA sequence: TGTGCCATCAGTGAGGGACTGAACAATCAGCCCCAGCATTTT. This gives the protein CAISEGLNNQPQHF.

V and J are TRBV5-1 and TRBJ2-1, with 7 nucleotides matching TRBD2. The V segment lost 0 bases and the J segment 2 bases; nucleotides outside the gene matches: 8. Per the germline V gene, CDR1 is SGHRS and CDR2 is YFSETQ. This CDR3 is built from 17 residues. The CDR3 sequence is CASSLGTWTSPYNEQFF. The CDR3 nucleotides are TGCGCCAGCAGCTTGGGGACCTGGACTAGTCCCTACAATGAGCAGTTCTTC.

This clonotype was detected only a few times. The genes are TRBV7-2 and TRBJ2-7, with D possibly TRBD2 on 6 matching bases. This CDR3 is 15 amino acids long. Trimming removed 2 bases from V and 2 bases from J, with 13 bases in between. The germline V gene has CDR1 SGHTA and CDR2 FQGNSA. This chain's CDR3 is CASSLNSGLPYEQYF. The CDR3 nucleotides read TGTGCCAGCAGCTTAAATAGCGGACTTCCCTACGAGCAGTACTTC.

The table lists this clonotype with a few counts. The chain employs TRBV7-9 and TRBJ1-2, with TRBD1 matching 11 bases. After removal of 2 bases from V and 0 bases from J, the junction contained 8 bases not matched to a gene. CDR3 length equals 18 residues. CDR1 SEHNR and CDR2 FQNEAQ come from the germline V gene (reference sequence). CDR3 bases: TGTGCCAGCAGCTTAAGGGCCGGGACAGGGGGTGCTAACTATGGCTACACCTTC. Translated, it gives CASSLRAGTGGANYGYTF.

J is TRBJ2-7 and V is TRBV12-3 or TRBV12-4; perhaps TRBD2 as D (6 bases). The DNA matches TRBJ2-5 better at its end, which makes the J call doubtful. The CDR3 has 15 residues. The CDR3 reads CASSPGTSSRETQYF. The CDR3 DNA reads as TGTGCCAGCAGCCCTGGGACTTCCTCCAGGGAGACCCAGTACTTC.

This rearrangement joins TRBV4-1 to TRBJ2-3, with 9 bases that match TRBD2. The CDR3 runs 18 residues. V lost 0 bases and J lost 0; bases outside the gene matches: 7. The germline CDR1 and CDR2 sequences are MGHRA and YSYEKL. In DNA, the CDR3 is TGCGCCAGCAGCCAAGAGGGACTAGCTGTTACTAGCACAGATACGCAGTATTTT. It codes for CASSQEGLAVTSTDTQYF.

The sample holds a few counts of this clonotype. V gene TRBV12-3 or TRBV12-4 combines with J gene TRBJ1-1, with D unresolved. The CDR3 has 14 amino acids. Trimming removed 2 bases at V and 1 base at J, with 8 bases between. CDR3: CASSLRRRNTEAFF. Written as DNA, the CDR3 is TGTGCCAGCAGTTTACGGCGACGGAACACTGAAGCTTTCTTT.

V gene TRBV7-9 combines with J gene TRBJ2-1; TRBD2 might be the D (5 bases). CDR3 length: 15 residues. Between the trimmed V and J ends, which lost 1 base and 6 bases, there was a span of 13 bases. CDR1 and CDR2 from the germline V gene are SEHNR and FQNEAQ (reference sequence). This CDR3 is CASSLDSVKINEQFF. DNA of the CDR3: TGTGCCAGCAGCTTAGATAGCGTCAAAATCAATGAGCAGTTCTTC.

This chain joins TRBV6-6 and TRBJ1-1; D perhaps matches TRBD1 (6 bases). V gave up 4 bases and J gave up 6 bases, with 12 bases separating them. Germline V gene data show CDR1 as MNHNY and CDR2 as SVGAGI (reference sequence). The CDR3 contains 13 residues. CDR3 amino acids: CASSSLRGAEAFF. DNA for the CDR3: TGTGCCAGCAGTTCCCTCAGGGGCGCTGAAGCTTTCTTT.

The chain combines TRBV29-1 with TRBJ2-1; possibly TRBD2 for D (6 bases). Trimming left V 7 bases short and J 8 bases short, with 18 bases between. CDR3 length: 13 residues. Germline V gene lookup returns CDR1 SQVTM and CDR2 ANQGSEA. The CDR3 DNA reads TGCAGCGCTCCCAAGGGAGGACGGGATGAGCAGTTCTTC. Protein: CSAPKGGRDEQFF.

The sample holds a few counts of this clonotype. This chain joins TRBV7-9 and TRBJ2-1, with 10 bases that match TRBD1. The CDR3 has 16 amino acids. V lost 5 bases to trimming and J lost 1 base; unmatched junction nucleotides: 5. Germline V gives CDR1 SEHNR, CDR2 FQNEAQ (reference sequence). For the CDR3, the DNA is TGTGCCAGCAGCCTTTGGACAGGGGGGTCCTACAATGAGCAGTTCTTC. This encodes CASSLWTGGSYNEQFF.

The genes are TRBV29-1 and TRBJ2-1; TRBD1 agrees at 7 bases. CDR3 length equals 15 residues. The V gene's germline CDR1 is SQVTM and CDR2 ANQGSEA. J lost 1 base, V lost 1 base, and 4 bases had no gene match. In DNA, the CDR3 is TGCAGCGTTGAAGTCGGACAGGTATCCTACAATGAGCAGTTCTTC. It is translated as CSVEVGQVSYNEQFF.

The gene calls are TRBV7-6 and TRBJ2-5; D is possibly TRBD1 (5 bases). The J call may be mistaken, given a closer DNA end match to TRBJ2-7. CDR1 SGHVS and CDR2 FNYEAQ come from the germline V gene. The CDR3 totals 14 residues. The CDR3: CASSQRQTTYEQYF. The CDR3 bases are TGTGCCAGCAGCCAGAGACAGACAACCTACGAGCAGTACTTC.

V is TRBV28 and J is TRBJ2-3; D gene ambiguous. Germline-derived CDR1 and CDR2 are MDHEN and SYDVKM. The V end was cut by 1 base, the J end by 9 bases, with 11 bases between. This CDR3 is 13 amino acids long. The CDR3 sequence is CASSLSPQATQYF. CDR3 nucleotide sequence: TGTGCCAGCAGTTTATCGCCCCAGGCCACGCAGTATTTT.